A single sample is the source of the 15 T cell receptor beta chains below, sequenced in a study of T cell repertoires in cytomegalovirus infection. Their target antigens are unknown. TCRdb analysed the reads with MiXCR anew, one entry per CDR3 protein. Counted here are around 570,000 distinct CDR3 sequences, approximately 40% occurring once; the ten biggest clones make up around 48%. The starting material was cultured PBMCs, obtained from culture after CMV antigen stimulation. The receptors were sampled from a human donor in good health (CMV status not recorded). Some clones in this sample may be carry-over from other donors' samples.

The rearrangement joins TRBV20-1 to TRBJ2-1, with 9 bases matching TRBD1. The CDR3 contains 13 residues. CDR1 and CDR2 from the germline V gene are DFQATT and SNEGSKA (reference sequence). The junction had 6 bases not matched to a gene; V was cut back by 6 bases and J by 6 bases. The CDR3 DNA reads as TGCAGTGCCCCAGGACAGGGGAGCAATGAGCAGTTCTTC. This encodes CSAPGQGSNEQFF.

The V gene is TRBV7-8, the J gene TRBJ2-3; 9 bases align to TRBD1. The germline CDR1 and CDR2 sequences are SGHVS and FQNEAQ. The CDR3 has 16 residues. V trimming: 2 bases; J trimming: 6 bases; junction bases outside the gene matches: 9. The DNA for the CDR3 is TGTGCCAGCAGCTTACTCGGGACAGGGTTCCGGGATACGCAGTATTTT. Protein: CASSLLGTGFRDTQYF. Drawing the rest from reference TRBV7-8 and TRBJ2-3, the complete variable domain is GAGVSQSPRYKVAKRGQDVALRCDPISGHVSLFWYQQALGQGPEFLTYFQNEAQLDKSGLPSDRFFAERPEGSVSTLKIQRTQQEDSAVYLCASSLLGTGFRDTQYFGPGTRLTVL.

The chain couples TRBV6-1 to TRBJ2-7, with 9 bases lining up with TRBD1. The V gene end was trimmed by 8 bases and the J gene end by 3 bases; junction bases not matched to a gene: 20. CDR3 length: 18 residues. Germline V gene sequence: CDR1 MNHNS, CDR2 SASEGT. CDR3 DNA: TGTGCCAGCGGGGAGGGACAGGGTCATTGGGGCCTCCACTACGAGCAGTACTTC. Its protein product is CASGEGQGHWGLHYEQYF.

The chain employs TRBV30 and TRBJ2-3; D remains unclear. This CDR3 has 11 amino acids. CDR1 is GTSNPN and CDR2 is SVGIG in the germline V gene (reference sequence). V was pared by 3 bases and J by 6 bases, with 7 bases between. The CDR3 reads CAWRDMDTQYF. CDR3 nucleotides: TGTGCCTGGAGAGACATGGATACGCAGTATTTT.

In this sample, this clonotype turned up once. The chain recombines TRBV27 with TRBJ2-5; the D gene is possibly TRBD2 (6 bases). Germline V gene sequence: CDR1 MNHEY, CDR2 SMNVEV (reference sequence). Trimming left V 6 bases short and J 3 bases short, with 14 bases between. The CDR3 covers 14 residues. The CDR3 sequence: CASRETRHEETQYF. In DNA form, the CDR3 reads TGTGCCAGCAGGGAGACTAGACACGAAGAGACCCAGTACTTC.

The CDR3 reads CASSFTISGANVLTF. The CDR3 DNA sequence: TGTGCCAGCAGCTTTACTATCTCTGGGGCCAACGTCCTGACTTTC. The chain combines TRBV7-8 with TRBJ2-6; D is unresolved. This CDR3 region has 15 residues. With 3 bases removed from V and 0 bases from J, the gap between germline ends came to 6 bases. Germline lookup yields CDR1 SGHVS and CDR2 FQNEAQ.

The chain combines TRBV11-1 with TRBJ2-2; 8 bases map to TRBD2. Looked up from germline, CDR1 is SGHAT and CDR2 is FQDESV (reference sequence). This CDR3 is 15 amino acids long. Trimming removed 5 bases from V and 4 bases from J; junction bases left unmatched: 6. CDR3 DNA: TGTGCCAGCAGCCCGGGGGGGCGGTCCACCGGGGAGCTGTTTTTT. Protein sequence: CASSPGGRSTGELFF.

The V and J genes are TRBV6-1 and TRBJ2-7; 7 bases are shared with TRBD2. CDR3 size: 11 residues. CDR1 MNHNS and CDR2 SASEGT come from the germline V gene. Losses at the gene ends were 6 bases for V and 12 bases for J; bases not matched to a gene: 8. The CDR3 DNA reads as TGTGCCAGCAGCCGGGAGGAGGGGACGTACTTC. It codes for CASSREEGTYF.

The table lists this clonotype with a few counts. The gene calls are TRBV7-2 and TRBJ2-7; D could derive from TRBD1 or TRBD2 (5 bases each). The ends were cut back, 5 bases at V and 3 bases at J, with 14 bases in the middle. The CDR3 length is 14 residues. Germline values: CDR1 SGHTA, CDR2 FQGNSA. The DNA of the CDR3 is TGTGCCAGCAGCCCTCCGGGGCCACGCTACGAGCAGTACTTC. Amino acids: CASSPPGPRYEQYF.

The chain joins TRBV7-8 to TRBJ2-7; either TRBD1 or TRBD2 may supply D (7 bases each). Germline values: CDR1 SGHVS, CDR2 FQNEAQ. V lost 3 bases and J 2 bases, leaving 29 bases between the germline ends. The CDR3 consists of 20 residues. The CDR3 sequence is CASSFYRDSLQGGRAYEQYF. CDR3 sequence (DNA): TGTGCCAGCAGCTTTTACCGGGACAGCCTCCAAGGGGGGAGGGCCTACGAGCAGTACTTC.

This clonotype occurred a few times. The chain links TRBV7-2 to TRBJ2-7, with 11 bases fitting TRBD2. Per the germline V gene, CDR1 is SGHTA and CDR2 is FQGNSA. The CDR3 covers 20 residues. V shed 1 base and J 2 bases; nucleotides not matched to a gene: 16. This chain's CDR3 is CASSLDVGVGVTSGAYEQYF. As DNA, the CDR3 is TGTGCCAGCAGCTTAGACGTCGGGGTCGGGGTGACTAGCGGGGCCTACGAGCAGTACTTC.

A remark on this clonotype: Just one base apart from a much larger clone, this may be a read error. CDR3 protein: CASSLPSSYNSPLHF. The CDR3 DNA sequence: TGTGCCAGCAGCTTACCGAGCTCCTATAATTCACCCCTCCACTTT. The chain has TRBV11-2 and TRBJ1-6; D gene uncertain. There are 15 residues in the CDR3. Germline V gene lookup returns CDR1 SGHAT and CDR2 FQNNGV. Trimming took off 2 bases at V and 0 bases at J, with 5 bases between the two ends.

This chain uses TRBV6-2 or TRBV6-3 with TRBJ2-3; 8 nucleotides agree with TRBD1. The CDR3 length is 15 residues. Germline V gene lookup returns CDR1 MNHEY and CDR2 SVGEGT. V lost 2 bases and J lost 6; bases outside the gene matches: 7. The CDR3 region has the DNA TGTGCCAGCAGTTACACCAGACAGGGGAGGGATACGCAGTATTTT. This gives the protein CASSYTRQGRDTQYF.

This clonotype has just a few counts. This sequence joins TRBV15 and TRBJ2-5; TRBD1 or TRBD2 may be the D gene (5 bases each). This CDR3 has 14 residues. The V end lost 1 base, the J end lost 2 bases, and 8 bases lay between the germline ends. Germline CDR1 is LNHNV and CDR2 is YYDKDF (reference sequence). CDR3 amino acids: CATSRGGEQETQYF. The CDR3 nucleotides are TGTGCCACCAGCAGAGGAGGGGAGCAAGAGACCCAGTACTTC.

This chain joins TRBV6-2 or TRBV6-3 and TRBJ2-7; D ambiguous. Germline V gene data show CDR1 as MNHEY and CDR2 as SVGEGT. The CDR3 totals 13 residues. V gave up 2 bases and J gave up 1 base, with 6 bases separating them. Written as DNA, the CDR3 is TGTGCCAGCAGTTACGCCCAGTCCTACGAGCAGTACTTC. Its protein is CASSYAQSYEQYF.